This TCR beta chain was identified in a study of T cell responses to AZD1222 COVID-19 vaccine. Study-wide findings and caveats: Breadth and depth of Spike-specific TCRs rose after two AZD1222 doses. Across spike, vaccine-associated CD4 TCRs were found, dominant at 160-218 and 743-854.

Clones were read by immunoSEQ multiplex PCR, and TCRdb kept only the in-frame ones, dropping some. The data contain more than 80,000 clones, about nine tenths of them singletons. Germline-derived CDR1 and CDR2 are SNHLY and FYNNEI. The CDR3 has 16 residues. V was pared by 7 bases and J by 4 bases, with 17 bases between. For this clone: Its target is unknown.

The sequencing here drew on peripheral blood, taken on day 0 of AZD1222 vaccination. The TCR originated in an adult in good health. The chain joins TRBV2 to TRBJ1-6; D uncertain. CDR3 sequence: CASTATWAAYNSPLHF. CDR3 bases: TGTGCCAGCACCGCGACCTGGGCAGCATATAATTCACCCCTCCACTTT.